The present T cell receptor (beta chain) was sequenced within a study of T-cell memory formation after mild COVID-19 (dated by TCRdb to about 2021). Regarding the complete study: TCR sequence clusters from the two donors were largely donor specific. Longitudinal TCRalpha and TCRbeta repertoire sequencing tracked T-cell clones expanding and contracting after mild COVID-19 in two donors. The cohort comprised two young, previously healthy adult volunteers, one female and one male. What the authors observed across the whole study: Contracting CD4+ clones appeared mostly in the CM and EM memory subsets, whereas CD8+ clones were enriched in EMRA. Balanced CD4/CD8 phenotypes were observed for clones contracting from day 15 to 85, whereas a bias towards CD4+ was observed for a second wave of clones expanding from day 15 to 37. Only two mild cases were covered by the study, and larger cohorts that include severe cases with pre-infection samples were considered necessary. Some responding clones were detected in pre-infection memory, which suggested that pre-existing cross-reactive memory T cells had joined the SARS-CoV-2 response. Whether the second-wave clones peaking on day 37 were SARS-CoV-2 specific was not confirmed.

Remarks on this clonotype: Its antigen is not yet known. No quality values exist for individual bases; no much larger clone is one base distant.

TCRdb names Illumina NovaSeq 6000 as the instrument used. cDNA libraries for TCRalpha and TCRbeta were prepared by 5'RACE using constant-segment primers, with sample barcodes and unique molecular identifiers added. RNA was extracted from every sample with Trizol reagent. Amplification of the libraries took two PCR steps, and the second step added a second sample barcode plus Illumina TruSeq adapters. The libraries were sequenced on an Illumina NovaSeq using 2 x 150 bp paired-end reads. In the paper's pipeline: The reads were demultiplexed and collapsed into UMI-guided consensus sequences using migec v1.2.7. Using mixcr v2.1.11, UMI consensuses were aligned to TRA and TRB V and J templates and then assembled into clonotypes. A clonotype was counted as expanded or contracted only if both edgeR and NoisET called the change significant, with noise models trained on biological replicates. For edgeR calls, the cutoffs were a false discovery rate-adjusted p below 0.01 and a log2 fold-change threshold of 1. PCA with hierarchical clustering of max-normalized trajectories of the 1000 most abundant clonotypes was used as exploratory dynamics analysis. Separately sequenced CD4+ and CD8+ repertoires were used to assign a CD4 or CD8 phenotype to each responding clone. The public reads were quality trimmed at Q25 with fastp and then assembled into clones with MiXCR by TCRdb, keeping productive beta chains. Each CDR3 protein appears once, grouped with its most common genes and DNA. The V and J calls shown here were made by TCRdb, not taken from the authors' results. This sample has approximately 150,000 distinct CDR3 sequences in its table, and more than 12% of those were observed once. The ten largest clones add up to 13% to 15% of the sample.

CDR1 is given as MGHRA and CDR2 as YSYEKL, both from the germline V gene. V lost 1 base and J lost 0 bases; the stretch between them is 15 bases long. From the cysteine up to the phenylalanine, the CDR3 has a length of 18 residues. The only DNA kept is the CDR3, 54 bases in frame from the first base. PBMCs were isolated by Ficoll-Paque density gradient centrifugation. This TCR came from an adult woman who had mild COVID-19 (a few samples of this study predate the infection). The sample titles of this study are shuffled in the database, so cell type and time point are left out; the donor was told from shared clones. Sequencing was performed on PBMCs or a T cell subset sorted from them (not recorded which). The rearrangement combines TRBV4-1 with TRBJ2-2; the D segment may tentatively be TRBD1 or TRBD2, each giving 5 matched bases. The DNA is as follows: TGCGCCAGCAGCCAAGGGAAAGGGGACCTCTCGAACACCGGGGAGCTGTTTTTT. Translated, it reads CASSQGKGDLSNTGELFF.